Only a few counts were recorded for the clone carrying this T cell receptor beta chain. Antigen: not known. These data are taken from a study of T-cell reconstitution after alpha-beta-depleted transplantation in children. Study results and caveats: Reportedly, only several hundred clones from non-depleted graft cells drove alpha-beta T-cell counts at about two months.

This CDR3 comprises 13 residues. V dropped 1 base and J dropped 6 bases, with 6 bases sitting between them. Unique molecular identifiers tagged the TCRbeta library. One entry per CDR3 protein results from TCRdb running MiXCR on the PCR reads. This table has around 8,800 distinct CDR3 sequences, 17% appearing once. The source of this sequence is a girl less than two years old who had a stem cell transplant for combined immunodeficiency, so the T cells may come from the graft donor. Sample: PBMCs, mostly from graft donor cells, taken 60 days after TCRalphabeta/CD19-depleted stem cell transplant. The chain combines TRBV12-3 or TRBV12-4 with TRBJ2-2; no firm D call. The CDR3 nucleotides read TGTGCCAGCAGTTTAGACACCCCCGGGGAGCTGTTTTTT. Its protein is CASSLDTPGELFF.